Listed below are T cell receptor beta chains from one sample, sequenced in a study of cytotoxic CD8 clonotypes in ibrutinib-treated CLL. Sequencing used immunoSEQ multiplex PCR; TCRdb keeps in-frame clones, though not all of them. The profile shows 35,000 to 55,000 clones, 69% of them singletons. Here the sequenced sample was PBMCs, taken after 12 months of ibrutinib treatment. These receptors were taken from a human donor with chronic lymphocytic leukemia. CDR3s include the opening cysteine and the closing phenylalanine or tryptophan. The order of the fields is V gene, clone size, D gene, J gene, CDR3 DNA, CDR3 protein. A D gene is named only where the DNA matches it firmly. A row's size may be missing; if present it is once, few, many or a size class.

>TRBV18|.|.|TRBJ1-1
TGTGCCAGCTCACCTCCTTCAATTCAGGGAGAAGCTTTCTTT
CASSPPSIQGEAFF
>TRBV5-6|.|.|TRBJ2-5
TGTGCCAGCAGCTTGGGTAACCCCATGGAGACCCAGTACTTC
CASSLGNPMETQYF
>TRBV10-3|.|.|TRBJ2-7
TGTGCCATCAGTGTTGGGGGCTCCTACGAGCAGTACTTC
CAISVGGSYEQYF
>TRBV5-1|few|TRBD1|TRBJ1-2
TGCGCCAGCAGTCCCGACAGGGGAGGCTACACCTTC
CASSPDRGGYTF
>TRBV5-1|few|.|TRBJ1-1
TGCGCCAGCAGCTTCGGGTCAGTGAACACTGAAGCTTTCTTT
CASSFGSVNTEAFF
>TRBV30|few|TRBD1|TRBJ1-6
TGTGCCTGGCAACAGGGGATTGGGTCACCCCTCCACTTT
CAWQQGIGSPLHF
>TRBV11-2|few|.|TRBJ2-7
TGTGCCAGCAGCTTAGGGGCGTACGAGCAGTACTTC
CASSLGAYEQYF
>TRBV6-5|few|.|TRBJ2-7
TGTGCCAGCAGTCCCCGACGGAACGAGCAGTACTTC
CASSPRRNEQYF
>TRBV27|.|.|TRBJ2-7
TGTGCCAGCAGGCCGCTAACAGGGTCCTACGAGCAGTACTTC
CASRPLTGSYEQYF
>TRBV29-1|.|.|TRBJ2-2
TGCAGCGTTGTGGGGGGTTTACTTCCCACCGGGGAGCTGTTTTTT
CSVVGGLLPTGELFF
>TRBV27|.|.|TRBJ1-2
TGTGCCAGCAGCCCGGGGCCTCATGGCTACACCTTC
CASSPGPHGYTF
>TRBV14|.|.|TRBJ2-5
TGTGCCAGCAGGTACCGAGGGGGAGAGACCCAGTACTTC
CASRYRGGETQYF
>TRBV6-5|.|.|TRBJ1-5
TGTGCCAGCAGTTACTCAACAGGGCTCAATCAGCCCCAGCATTTT
CASSYSTGLNQPQHF
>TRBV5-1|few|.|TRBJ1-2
TGCGCCAGCAGCTTGACGGTACAGCTCTATGGCTACACCTTC
CASSLTVQLYGYTF
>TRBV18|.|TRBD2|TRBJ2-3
TGTGCCAGCTCACCCCGGACTAGCGGGGGGAGCACAGATACGCAGTATTTT
CASSPRTSGGSTDTQYF
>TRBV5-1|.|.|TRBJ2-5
TGCGCCAGCAGCTTGGACAGTATCCAAGAGACCCAGTACTTC
CASSLDSIQETQYF
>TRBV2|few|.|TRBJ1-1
TGTGCCAGCAGGGAAGGGAACCGGGCCCTTCCTGAAGCTTTCTTT
CASREGNRALPEAFF
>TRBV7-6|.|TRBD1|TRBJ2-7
TGTGCCAGCAGCTCCTTCCCGCCCGAACCGGGACAGGGGGCTCACGAGCAGTACTTC
CASSSFPPEPGQGAHEQYF
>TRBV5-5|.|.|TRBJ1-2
TGTGCCAGCAGCTTGGAGACAGGCGGCCTATATGGCTACACCTTC
CASSLETGGLYGYTF
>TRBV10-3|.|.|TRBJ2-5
TGTGCCATCAGTGAGTCCTACTCCAGGGGCGAAGAGACCCAGTACTTC
CAISESYSRGEETQYF
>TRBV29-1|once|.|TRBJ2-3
TGCAGCGTTGAGGCAGAGACAGATACGCAGTATTTT
CSVEAETDTQYF
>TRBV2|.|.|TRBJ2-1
TGTGCCAGCAGTGGTCTAGACGTTGAGCAGTTCTTC
CASSGLDVEQFF
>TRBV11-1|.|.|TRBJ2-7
TGTGCCAGCAGCTTTCAGGGGACGGAGCAGTACTTC
CASSFQGTEQYF
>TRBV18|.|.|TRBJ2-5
TGTGCCAGCTCACCACCGGCTGGCGAGACCCAGTACTTC
CASSPPAGETQYF
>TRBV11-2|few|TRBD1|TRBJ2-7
TGTGCCAGCAGCGCCGGGACAGTCTACGAGCAGTACTTC
CASSAGTVYEQYF
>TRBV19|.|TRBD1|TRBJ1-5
TGTGCCAGTAGTCCGCGACAGGGGGCCGGCAATCAGCCCCAGCATTTT
CASSPRQGAGNQPQHF
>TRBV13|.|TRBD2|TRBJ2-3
TGTGCCAGCAGCCGAAGCGGGACCCCCACAGATACGCAGTATTTT
CASSRSGTPTDTQYF
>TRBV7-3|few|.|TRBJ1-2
TGTGCCAGCAGCGAGAGGGTTGGCTATGGCTACACCTTC
CASSERVGYGYTF
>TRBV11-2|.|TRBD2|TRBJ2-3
TGTGCCAGCAGCCCTTCATACTGGGGGAAGCGGGACACAGATACGCAGTATTTT
CASSPSYWGKRDTDTQYF
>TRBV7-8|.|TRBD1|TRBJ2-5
TGTGCCAGCAGCACCAGGACAGGGGGCCGGGAGACCCAGTACTTC
CASSTRTGGRETQYF
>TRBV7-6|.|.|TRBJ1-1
TGTGCCAGCAGCCCAGGACACCTCATGAACACTGAAGCTTTCTTT
CASSPGHLMNTEAFF
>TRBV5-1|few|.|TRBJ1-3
TGCGCCAGCAGACCAGGGGTTTTGGAAAACACCATATATTTT
CASRPGVLENTIYF
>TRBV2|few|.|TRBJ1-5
TGTGCCAGCAGTGAAGCGCTCGGACTCCTACCTGGGGGCAATCAGCCCCAGCATTTT
CASSEALGLLPGGNQPQHF
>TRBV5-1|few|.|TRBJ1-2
TGCGCCAGCAGCTTCCGGGCAGGGGATGGCTACACCTTC
CASSFRAGDGYTF
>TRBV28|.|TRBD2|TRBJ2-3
TGTGCCAGCAGTTCAGCGGGGGCCGATTCTAGCACAGATACGCAGTATTTT
CASSSAGADSSTDTQYF
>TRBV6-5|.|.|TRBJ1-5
TGTGCCAGCAGTTCCGGGGGGCGAGGGCAGCCCCAGCATTTT
CASSSGGRGQPQHF
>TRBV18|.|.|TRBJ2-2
TGTGCCAGCTCACCCCCAGGGGGGGGTGACACCGGGGAGCTGTTTTTT
CASSPPGGGDTGELFF
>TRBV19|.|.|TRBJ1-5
TGTGCCAGTAGTGCCCCGGTAGGGCGACAGCCCCAGCATTTT
CASSAPVGRQPQHF
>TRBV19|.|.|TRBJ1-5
TGTGCCAGTAGTATAGGTGGGAGCAATCAGCCCCAGCATTTT
CASSIGGSNQPQHF
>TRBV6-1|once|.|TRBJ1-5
TGTGCCAGCAGTGACAGATACAATCAGCCCCAGCATTTT
CASSDRYNQPQHF
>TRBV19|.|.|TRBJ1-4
TGTGCCAGTAGTATCCCCCTCGACCTTGCAACTAATGAAAAACTGTTTTTT
CASSIPLDLATNEKLFF
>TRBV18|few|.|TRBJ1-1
TGTGCCAGCTCACCGGACCAGGGGCGACACACTGAAGCTTTCTTT
CASSPDQGRHTEAFF
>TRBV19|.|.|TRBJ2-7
TGTGCCAGTAGCCCGGGGGACGGTCCCCTGTACGAGCAGTACTTC
CASSPGDGPLYEQYF
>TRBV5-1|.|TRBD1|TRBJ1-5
TGCGCCAGCAGCTTGGGAACAGGGGGGGATTATAGCAATCAGCCCCAGCATTTT
CASSLGTGGDYSNQPQHF
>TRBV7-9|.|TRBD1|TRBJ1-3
TGTGCCAGCAGCCATAGCGACAGGGCTGGAAACACCATATATTTT
CASSHSDRAGNTIYF
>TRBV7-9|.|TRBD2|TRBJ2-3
TGTGCCAGCAGCGCCCGACTAGCGGGGGGCACAGATACGCAGTATTTT
CASSARLAGGTDTQYF
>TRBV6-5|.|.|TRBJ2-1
TGTGCCAGCAGTTACCTTGGAGGGGGCCCGCAGTTCTTC
CASSYLGGGPQFF
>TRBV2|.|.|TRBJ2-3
TGTGCCAGCACCTCCACAGATACGCAGTATTTT
CASTSTDTQYF
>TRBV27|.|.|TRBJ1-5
TGTGCCAGCAGTTTGACAGCCGGTCAGCCCCAGCATTTT
CASSLTAGQPQHF